A selection of T cell receptor beta chains follows, all from one sample in a study of cytomegalovirus exposure and HLA in healthy donors. Measured with immunoSEQ multiplex PCR; TCRdb has only the in-frame clones, and not every one. The data show some 85,000 clones, roughly 83% seen once. Sample: PBMCs. The receptor set was obtained from a man aged 18-30 years in good health and CMV-seronegative. Each CDR3 is given with its conserved first and last residue. D genes are given only for firm matches. Clone size is given for some rows only: seen once, a few or many times, or a class if the clone is expanded.

>TRBD1|TRBJ1-4|TRBV6-1|.
TGTGCCAGCAGTGACTGGGTGATCAATACGGACAGGGATGACGAAAAACTGTTTTTT
CASSDWVINTDRDDEKLFF
>TRBD2|TRBJ2-1|TRBV7-9|.
TGTGCCAGCAGCCCCGGGACTAGCGGGCCGTTCTTC
CASSPGTSGPFF
>TRBD1|TRBJ2-2|TRBV19|few
TGTGCCAGCCGAGGACAGGGATCTAAAGCGGGCGGGGAGCTGTTTTTT
CASRGQGSKAGGELFF
>.|TRBJ1-6|TRBV11-3|.
TGTGCCAGCAGCTTCGGCCGGGGACCCCTCCACTTT
CASSFGRGPLHF
>TRBD1|TRBJ2-6|TRBV19|.
TGTGCCAGTAGTATTAAATTCGACAGGGTCTTTCGCCCTGGGGCCAACGTCCTGACTTTC
CASSIKFDRVFRPGANVLTF
>TRBD1|TRBJ1-1|TRBV5-4|.
TGTGCCAGCAGTTTACAGGGGTGGCACACTGAAGCTTTCTTT
CASSLQGWHTEAFF
>TRBD1|TRBJ2-2|TRBV5-6|.
TGTGCCAGCAGCTATAGACCGGGACAGGGGGGCACCGGGGAGCTGTTTTTT
CASSYRPGQGGTGELFF
>TRBD2|TRBJ2-1|TRBV5-4|.
TGTGCCAGCAGCCCTGGGACTAGCGGGAGCTTCTACAATGAGCAGTTCTTC
CASSPGTSGSFYNEQFF
>TRBD2|TRBJ2-1|TRBV6-5|.
TGTGCCAGCAGTTACATGGGACTAGTAGTGGATGAGCAGTTCTTC
CASSYMGLVVDEQFF
>.|TRBJ2-7|TRBV5-4|.
TGTGCCAGCAGCTTGGGGGTGAGGGAGCAGTACTTC
CASSLGVREQYF
>.|TRBJ1-1|TRBV19|.
TGTGCCAGTAGATACATGGGGACATCGACTGAAGCTTTCTTT
CASRYMGTSTEAFF
>.|TRBJ2-7|TRBV18|.
TGTGCCAGCTCACCACGTCAGGGGACCTACGAGCAGTACTTC
CASSPRQGTYEQYF
>TRBD1|TRBJ2-1|TRBV29-1|.
TGCAGCGTTGAACCTTCGACAGGGGGCGCAAATGAGCAGTTCTTC
CSVEPSTGGANEQFF
>.|TRBJ2-5|TRBV6-5|.
TGTGCCAGCAGCGCCACCCAGGGGGGAGAGGAGACCCAGTACTTC
CASSATQGGEETQYF
>.|TRBJ1-1|TRBV25-1|.
TGTGCCAGCAGTGAATACGGGGGGCGGCGAAGTCGCACTGAAGCTTTCTTT
CASSEYGGRRSRTEAFF
>.|TRBJ1-5|TRBV27|.
TGTGCCAGCAGTCCCGGACTGGCAGTGGGGCCCCAGCATTTT
CASSPGLAVGPQHF
>.|TRBJ1-1|TRBV5-8|.
TGTGCCAGCAGCAGGGACCTTCGAGGGGGTGAAGCTTTCTTT
CASSRDLRGGEAFF
>.|TRBJ2-5|TRBV7-9|.
TGTGCCAGCAGCTTAGCTCAGGCTCGAGAGACCCAGTACTTC
CASSLAQARETQYF
>.|TRBJ2-3|TRBV27|.
TGTGCCAGCAGTTTATCTCTCGCGGGAAACGCAGATACGCAGTATTTT
CASSLSLAGNADTQYF
>.|TRBJ2-3|TRBV7-3|.
TGTGCCAGCAGCCCTGGACAGTACACAGATACGCAGTATTTT
CASSPGQYTDTQYF
>.|TRBJ2-5|TRBV6-5|few
TGTGCCAGCAGCCAAGACAGAGTAGAGACCCAGTACTTC
CASSQDRVETQYF
>.|TRBJ2-7|TRBV30|.
TGTGCCTGGAGGCTCGGGAACGAGCAGTACTTC
CAWRLGNEQYF
>TRBD1|TRBJ1-2|TRBV29-1|.
TGCAGCGCCGCGGACAGGGGGGAAGGCTACACCTTC
CSAADRGEGYTF
>.|TRBJ1-2|TRBV5-1|few
TGCGCCAGCAGCTCAGGACAGAACTATGGCTACACCTTC
CASSSGQNYGYTF
>TRBD1|TRBJ1-3|TRBV28|.
TGTGCCAGCAGCCCGCCACCGGGACAGGGCTCTGGAAACACCATATATTTT
CASSPPPGQGSGNTIYF
>.|TRBJ2-7|TRBV6-1|.
TGTGCCAGCTGGGGGGACTCCAACGACTACGAGCAGTACTTC
CASWGDSNDYEQYF
>.|TRBJ1-6|TRBV15|once
TGTGCCACCAGTCCGCGGGGGCTTAACTATAATTCACCCCTCCACTTT
CATSPRGLNYNSPLHF
>TRBD2|TRBJ2-5|TRBV6-1|.
TGTGCCAGCGGGCCTAGCGGGAGAGGCGTGGAGACCCAGTACTTC
CASGPSGRGVETQYF
>TRBD1|TRBJ1-5|TRBV19|.
TGTGCCAGTAGTATCGAGGCGGGACAGGGCGGACATCAGCCCCAGCATTTT
CASSIEAGQGGHQPQHF
>TRBD2|TRBJ2-7|TRBV5-1|.
TGCGCCAGCAGCTCCGGACTAGAAGTAGGCGAGCAGTACTTC
CASSSGLEVGEQYF
>.|TRBJ2-1|TRBV5-1|.
TGCGCCAGCAGCTTTCGTCAATTAGGCGGGGCCAACAATGAGCAGTTCTTC
CASSFRQLGGANNEQFF
>.|TRBJ1-1|TRBV11-2|.
TGTGCCAGCAGCCTCCAAACCTTTTCGGTGAACACTGAAGCTTTCTTT
CASSLQTFSVNTEAFF
>.|TRBJ1-2|TRBV6-5|.
TGTGCCAGCAGGCAAATAGACTATGGCTACACCTTC
CASRQIDYGYTF
>TRBD2|TRBJ2-1|TRBV6-4|.
TGTGCCAGCAGTGACTCGACGGGGGGAAGTGAGCAGTTCTTC
CASSDSTGGSEQFF
>TRBD2|TRBJ2-2|TRBV7-7|.
TGTGCTAGCAGCCTCAGCGGGAGTGACACCGGGGAGCTGTTTTTT
CASSLSGSDTGELFF
>.|TRBJ2-5|TRBV9|.
TGTGCCAGCAGCGTAGATCTGGGAGGGGGTGTTGAGACCCAGTACTTC
CASSVDLGGGVETQYF
>TRBD1|TRBJ1-4|TRBV28|.
TGTGCCAGCAGTTCCGCCGGGACAGGCACTGAAAAACTGTTTTTT
CASSSAGTGTEKLFF
>.|TRBJ1-2|TRBV6-5|.
TGTGCCAGCAGTTACGACGGGAGGAACTATGGCTACACCTTC
CASSYDGRNYGYTF
>TRBD1|TRBJ1-5|TRBV28|.
TGTGCCAGCAGTCCACCAACTGGGGGCAGGGGGCATGGTCAGCCCCAGCATTTT
CASSPPTGGRGHGQPQHF
>TRBD1|TRBJ2-7|TRBV4-1|.
TGCGCCAGCAGCCAAGAGGGGGACAGCTCCTACGAGCAGTACTTC
CASSQEGDSSYEQYF
>.|TRBJ2-1|TRBV27|.
TGTGCCAGCAGTTTATACGAGGCAAGCTCCTACAATGAGCAGTTCTTC
CASSLYEASSYNEQFF
>.|TRBJ2-7|TRBV19|once
TGTGCCAGTAGTCCCTCAGGGAAGGGCGAGCAGTACTTC
CASSPSGKGEQYF
>TRBD1|TRBJ1-1|TRBV29-1|once
TGCAGCGTTGTGGGGGACAGGGCTGAAGCTTTCTTT
CSVVGDRAEAFF
>TRBD1|TRBJ1-1|TRBV29-1|.
TGCAGCGTCGGACAGGGGGTTGACACTGAAGCTTTCTTT
CSVGQGVDTEAFF
>.|TRBJ1-6|TRBV6-1|.
TGTGCCAGCAGAGGACAAGGAAATTCACCCCTCCACTTT
CASRGQGNSPLHF
>.|TRBJ1-6|TRBV7-9|.
TGTGCCAGCAGCTTAATCGGGGGGCAATCACCCCTCCACTTT
CASSLIGGQSPLHF
>.|TRBJ1-1|TRBV19|.
TGTGCCAGTAGTACCGGACGGGGAGGGACTGAAGCTTTCTTT
CASSTGRGGTEAFF
>.|TRBJ1-4|TRBV5-1|.
TGCGCCAGCAGCGTAACAGGGAATGAAAAACTGTTTTTT
CASSVTGNEKLFF
>TRBD1|TRBJ1-2|TRBV19|once
TGTGCCAGTAGTCCCGACAGGGGAAGAGGCTACACCTTC
CASSPDRGRGYTF
>.|TRBJ2-1|TRBV28|.
TGTGCCAGCAAAACCCTACAGGGACACGGTGAGCAGTTCTTC
CASKTLQGHGEQFF
>.|TRBJ2-7|TRBV30|.
TGTGCCTGGACCCATAGGCCGGGGGCCTACGAGCAGTACTTC
CAWTHRPGAYEQYF
>.|TRBJ2-7|TRBV6-5|.
TGTGCCAGCAGTTACTCACTCACTAGCTCAAGCGAGCAGTACTTC
CASSYSLTSSSEQYF
>TRBD1|TRBJ1-1|TRBV5-5|.
TGTGCCAGCAGCCCAGAACCTGGGACAGTGTTTGAAGCTTTCTTT
CASSPEPGTVFEAFF
>TRBD1|TRBJ1-2|TRBV5-1|.
TGCGCCAGCAGCTCCGGGACAGGGGGGCCCTATGGCTACACCTTC
CASSSGTGGPYGYTF
>.|TRBJ1-3|TRBV10-3|.
TGTGCCATCAGTGAGCCCTGGCCAGGCTTTAGGAACACCATATATTTT
CAISEPWPGFRNTIYF
>.|TRBJ1-3|TRBV19|.
TGTGCCAGTCTTGGGCGGGGGGCAGCTGGAAACACCATATATTTT
CASLGRGAAGNTIYF
>TRBD1|TRBJ2-7|TRBV27|.
TGTGCCAGCAGTTTAACCCCGACAGGGACCGAGCAGTACTTC
CASSLTPTGTEQYF